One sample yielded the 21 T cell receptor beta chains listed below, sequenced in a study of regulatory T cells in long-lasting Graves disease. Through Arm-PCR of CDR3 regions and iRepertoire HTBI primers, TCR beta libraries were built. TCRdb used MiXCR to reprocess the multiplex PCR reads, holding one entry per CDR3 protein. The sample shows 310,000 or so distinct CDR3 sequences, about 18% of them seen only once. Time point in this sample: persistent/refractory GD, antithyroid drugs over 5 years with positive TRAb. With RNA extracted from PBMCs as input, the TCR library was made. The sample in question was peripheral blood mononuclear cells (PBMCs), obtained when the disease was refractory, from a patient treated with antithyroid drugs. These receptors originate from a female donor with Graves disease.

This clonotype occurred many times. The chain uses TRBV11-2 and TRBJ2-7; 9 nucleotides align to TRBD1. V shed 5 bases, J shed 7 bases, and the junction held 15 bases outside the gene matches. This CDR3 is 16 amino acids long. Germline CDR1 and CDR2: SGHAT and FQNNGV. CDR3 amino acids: CASSRVVGTGTSEQYF. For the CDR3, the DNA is TGTGCCAGCAGCCGCGTTGTCGGGACAGGGACTTCTGAGCAGTACTTC. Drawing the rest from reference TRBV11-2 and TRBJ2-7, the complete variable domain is EAGVAQSPRYKIIEKRQSVAFWCNPISGHATLYWYQQILGQGPKLLIQFQNNGVVDDSQLPKDRFSAERLKGVDSTLKIQPAKLEDSAVYLCASSRVVGTGTSEQYFGPGTRLTVT.

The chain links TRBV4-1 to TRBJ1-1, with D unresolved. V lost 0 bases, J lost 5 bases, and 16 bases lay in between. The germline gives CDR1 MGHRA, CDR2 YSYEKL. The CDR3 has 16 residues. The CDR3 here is CASSQEGLLEETEAFF. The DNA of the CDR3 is TGCGCCAGCAGCCAAGAAGGTTTGTTGGAGGAGACTGAAGCTTTCTTT.

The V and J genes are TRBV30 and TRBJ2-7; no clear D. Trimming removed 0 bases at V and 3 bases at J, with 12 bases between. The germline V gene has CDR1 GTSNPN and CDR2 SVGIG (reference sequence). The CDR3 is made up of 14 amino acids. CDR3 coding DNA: TGTGCCTGGAGTGTACGACTGCCTAACTACGAGCAGTACTTC. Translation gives CAWSVRLPNYEQYF.

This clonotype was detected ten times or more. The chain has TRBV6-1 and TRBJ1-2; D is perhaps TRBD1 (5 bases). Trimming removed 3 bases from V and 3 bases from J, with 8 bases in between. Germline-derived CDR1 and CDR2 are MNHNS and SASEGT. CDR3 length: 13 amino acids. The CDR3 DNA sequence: TGTGCCAGCAGTGATGCGGGGCACTATGGCTACACCTTC. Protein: CASSDAGHYGYTF.

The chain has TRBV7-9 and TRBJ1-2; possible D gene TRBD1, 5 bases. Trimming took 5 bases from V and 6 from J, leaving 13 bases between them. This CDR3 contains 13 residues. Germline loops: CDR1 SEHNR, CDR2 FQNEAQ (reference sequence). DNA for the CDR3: TGTGCCAGCAGCCGGCAGGGAAAGGATGGCTACACCTTC. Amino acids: CASSRQGKDGYTF.

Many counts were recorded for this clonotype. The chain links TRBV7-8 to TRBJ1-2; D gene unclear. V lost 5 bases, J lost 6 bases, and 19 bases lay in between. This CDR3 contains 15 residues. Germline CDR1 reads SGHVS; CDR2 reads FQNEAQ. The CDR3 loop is CASSTRTGGGHGYTF. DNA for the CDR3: TGTGCCAGCAGCACAAGGACCGGCGGAGGACATGGCTACACCTTC.

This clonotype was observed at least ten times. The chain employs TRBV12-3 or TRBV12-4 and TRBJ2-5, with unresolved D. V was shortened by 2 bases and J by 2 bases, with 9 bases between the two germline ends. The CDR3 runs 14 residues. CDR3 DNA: TGTGCCAGCAGTTTAAGGGCAGTACAAGAGACCCAGTACTTC. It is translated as CASSLRAVQETQYF.

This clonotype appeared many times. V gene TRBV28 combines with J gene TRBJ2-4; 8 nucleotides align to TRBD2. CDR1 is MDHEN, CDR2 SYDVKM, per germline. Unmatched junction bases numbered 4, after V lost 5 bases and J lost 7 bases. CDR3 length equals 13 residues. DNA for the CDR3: TGTGCCAGCAGTATTGGCGGGGGGAACATTCAGTACTTC. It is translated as CASSIGGGNIQYF.

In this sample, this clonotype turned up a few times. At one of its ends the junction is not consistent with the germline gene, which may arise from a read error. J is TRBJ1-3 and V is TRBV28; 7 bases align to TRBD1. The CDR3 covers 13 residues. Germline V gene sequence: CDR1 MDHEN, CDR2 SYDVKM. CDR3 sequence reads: CASGGGYGNTIYF. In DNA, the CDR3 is TGCGCTTCAGGGGGGGGTTACGGAAACACCATATATTTT.

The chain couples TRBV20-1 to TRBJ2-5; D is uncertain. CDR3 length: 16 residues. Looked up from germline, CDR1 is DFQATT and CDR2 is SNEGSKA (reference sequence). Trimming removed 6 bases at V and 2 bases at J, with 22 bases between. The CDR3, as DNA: TGCAGTGCCGAACGTCTTCCAGACTGGTTACAAGAGACCCAGTACTTC. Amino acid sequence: CSAERLPDWLQETQYF.

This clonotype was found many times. Here the CDR3 reads CSVLAGRDEQYF. CDR3 DNA: TGCAGCGTGTTAGCGGGAAGGGACGAGCAGTACTTC. This chain connects TRBV29-1 to TRBJ2-7, with TRBD2 matching over 8 bases. CDR3 length: 12 residues. J lost 5 bases, V lost 6 bases, and 6 bases had no gene match. Germline V lookup: CDR1 SQVTM, CDR2 ANQGSEA.

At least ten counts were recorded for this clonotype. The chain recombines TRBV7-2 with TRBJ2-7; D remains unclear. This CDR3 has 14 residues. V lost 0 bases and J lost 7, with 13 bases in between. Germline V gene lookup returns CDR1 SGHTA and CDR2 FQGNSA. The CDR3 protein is CASSLAPGLGEQYF. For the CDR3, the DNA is TGTGCCAGCAGCTTAGCCCCAGGCTTGGGGGAGCAGTACTTC.

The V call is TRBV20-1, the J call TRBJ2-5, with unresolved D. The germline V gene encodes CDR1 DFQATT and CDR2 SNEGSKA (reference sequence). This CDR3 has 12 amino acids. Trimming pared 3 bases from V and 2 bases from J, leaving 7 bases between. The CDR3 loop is CSASGRQETQYF. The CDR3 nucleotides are TGCAGTGCTAGCGGCAGACAAGAGACCCAGTACTTC.

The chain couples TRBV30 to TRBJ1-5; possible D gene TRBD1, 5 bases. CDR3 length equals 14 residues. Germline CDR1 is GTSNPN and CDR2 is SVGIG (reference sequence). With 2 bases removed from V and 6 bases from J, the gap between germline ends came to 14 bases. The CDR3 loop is CAWSPTTVGQPQHF. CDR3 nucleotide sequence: TGTGCCTGGAGTCCGACGACAGTAGGTCAGCCCCAGCATTTT.

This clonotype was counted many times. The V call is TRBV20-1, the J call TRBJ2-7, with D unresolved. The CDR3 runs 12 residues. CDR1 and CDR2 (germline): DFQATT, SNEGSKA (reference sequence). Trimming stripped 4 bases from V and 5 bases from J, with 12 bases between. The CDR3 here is CSANSWGNEQYF. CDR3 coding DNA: TGCAGTGCTAACTCTTGGGGTAACGAGCAGTACTTC.

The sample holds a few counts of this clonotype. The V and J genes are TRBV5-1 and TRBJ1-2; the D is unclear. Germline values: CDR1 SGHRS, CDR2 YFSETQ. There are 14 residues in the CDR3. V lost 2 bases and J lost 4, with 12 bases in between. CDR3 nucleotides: TGCGCCAGCAGCTTTGAGGGCGCGGGCTATGGCTACACCTTC. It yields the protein CASSFEGAGYGYTF.

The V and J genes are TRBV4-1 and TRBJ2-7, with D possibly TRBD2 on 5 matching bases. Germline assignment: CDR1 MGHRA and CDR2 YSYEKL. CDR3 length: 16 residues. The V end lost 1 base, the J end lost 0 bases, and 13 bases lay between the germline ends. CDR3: CASSQGRGSPSYEQYF. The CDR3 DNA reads TGCGCCAGCAGCCAAGGACGGGGTTCTCCCTCCTACGAGCAGTACTTC.

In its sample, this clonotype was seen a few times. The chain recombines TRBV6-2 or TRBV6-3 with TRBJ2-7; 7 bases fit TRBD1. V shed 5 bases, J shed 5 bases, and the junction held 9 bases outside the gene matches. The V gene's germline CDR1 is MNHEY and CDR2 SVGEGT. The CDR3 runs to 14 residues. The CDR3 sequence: CASSPRDRGDEQYF. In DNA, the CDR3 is TGTGCCAGCAGTCCCAGGGACAGAGGGGACGAGCAGTACTTC.

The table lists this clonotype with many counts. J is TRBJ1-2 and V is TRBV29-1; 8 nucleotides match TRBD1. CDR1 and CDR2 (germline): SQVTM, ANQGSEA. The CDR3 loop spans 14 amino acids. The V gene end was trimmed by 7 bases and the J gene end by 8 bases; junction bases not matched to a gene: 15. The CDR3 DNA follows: TGCAGCGGAAGACAGGGGAACGGATTGGGGGGCTACACCTTC. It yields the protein CSGRQGNGLGGYTF.

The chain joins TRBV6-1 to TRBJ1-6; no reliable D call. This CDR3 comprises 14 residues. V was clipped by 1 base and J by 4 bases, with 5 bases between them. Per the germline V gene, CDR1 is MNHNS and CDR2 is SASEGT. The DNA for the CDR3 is TGTGCCAGCAGTGAAGTGATTTATAATTCACCCCTCCACTTT. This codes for CASSEVIYNSPLHF.

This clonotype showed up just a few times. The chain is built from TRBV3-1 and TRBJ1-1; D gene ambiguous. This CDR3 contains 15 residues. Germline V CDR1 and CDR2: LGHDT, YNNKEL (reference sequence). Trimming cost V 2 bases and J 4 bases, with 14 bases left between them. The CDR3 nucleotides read TGTGCCAGCAGCCAATTTGGAACAGTGGGCACTGAAGCTTTCTTT. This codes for CASSQFGTVGTEAFF.